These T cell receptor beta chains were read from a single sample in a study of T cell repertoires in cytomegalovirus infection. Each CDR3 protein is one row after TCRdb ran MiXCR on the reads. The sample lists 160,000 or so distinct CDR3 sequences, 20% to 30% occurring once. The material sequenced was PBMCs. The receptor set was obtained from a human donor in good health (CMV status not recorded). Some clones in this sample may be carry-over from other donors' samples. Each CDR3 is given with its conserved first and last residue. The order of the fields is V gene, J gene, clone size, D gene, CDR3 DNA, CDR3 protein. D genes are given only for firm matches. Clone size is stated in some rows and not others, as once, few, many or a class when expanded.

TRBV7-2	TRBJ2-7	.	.	TGTGCCAGCAGCTTAGAGTACCAGCAGTACTTC	CASSLEYQQYF
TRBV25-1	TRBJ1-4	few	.	TGTGCCAGCAGTGAATCTCTGGGCCGCGCTAATGAAAAACTGTTTTTT	CASSESLGRANEKLFF
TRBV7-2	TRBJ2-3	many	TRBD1	TGTGCCAGCAGCCTTAGACAGGGTGGTTCAGATACGCAGTATTTT	CASSLRQGGSDTQYF
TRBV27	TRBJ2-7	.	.	TGTGCCAGCAGTAGAACCCCCCTCTACGAGCAGTACTTC	CASSRTPLYEQYF
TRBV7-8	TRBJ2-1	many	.	TGTGCCAGCAGCTTAGTAGGAGGCGGGACGAGCTCCTACAATGAGCAGTTCTTC	CASSLVGGGTSSYNEQFF
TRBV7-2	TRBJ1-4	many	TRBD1	TGTGCCAGCAGCTTAGCCCGGCAGGGGGACGAAAAACTGTTTTTT	CASSLARQGDEKLFF
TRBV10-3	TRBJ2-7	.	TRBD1	TGTGCCATCAGTGATGGGACAGGGGGAATCCACGAGCAGTACTTC	CAISDGTGGIHEQYF
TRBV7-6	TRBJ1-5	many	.	TGTGCCAGCAGCTTAGACGGATCAGACAATTATCAGCCCCAGCATTTT	CASSLDGSDNYQPQHF
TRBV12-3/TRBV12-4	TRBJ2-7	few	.	TGTGCCAGCGGGCGACAGGCGGGGAGAGAGCAGTACTTC	CASGRQAGREQYF
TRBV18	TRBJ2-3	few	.	TGTGCCAGCTCAACTGGGTGGACAGATACGCAGTATTTT	CASSTGWTDTQYF
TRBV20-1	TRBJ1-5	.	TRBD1	TGCAGTGCTCATGGGACAGATTATAGCAATCAGCCCCAGCATTTT	CSAHGTDYSNQPQHF
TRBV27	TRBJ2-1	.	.	TGTGCCAGCAGTTTAAAATTCTTCTCGTCCGGGACATTGGGCAATGAGCAGTTCTTC	CASSLKFFSSGTLGNEQFF
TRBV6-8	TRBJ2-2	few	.	TGTTCCAGCAGCACGATGGGGATTACCGGGGAGCTGTTTTTT	CSSSTMGITGELFF
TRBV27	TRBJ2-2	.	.	TGTGCCAGCAGTTTTTTGTCCGGGGAGCTGTTTTTT	CASSFLSGELFF
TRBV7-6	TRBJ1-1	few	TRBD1	TGTGCCAGCAGCTCCCGACAGGGCGGCGAAGCTTTCTTT	CASSSRQGGEAFF
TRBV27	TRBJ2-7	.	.	TGTGCCAGCAGTTTTTACGGGAACGAGCAGTACTTC	CASSFYGNEQYF
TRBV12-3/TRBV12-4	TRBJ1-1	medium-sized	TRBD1	TGTGCCAGCAGTTATGGGACAGGGGGAACTGAAGCTTTCTTT	CASSYGTGGTEAFF
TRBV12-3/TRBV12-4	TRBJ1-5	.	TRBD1	TGTGCCAGCAGTTCGGAACAGGGGTTCGGCAATCAGCCCCAGCATTTT	CASSSEQGFGNQPQHF
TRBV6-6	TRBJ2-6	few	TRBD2	TGTGCCAGCAGTGCCCTCGGGGGGAGTTGGGATGGGGCCAACGTCCTGACTTTC	CASSALGGSWDGANVLTF
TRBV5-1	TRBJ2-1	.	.	TGCGCCAGCAGCTTGGGCTACGGTTCCTACAATGAGCAGTTCTTC	CASSLGYGSYNEQFF
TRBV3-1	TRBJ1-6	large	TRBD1	TGTGCCAGCAGCCGTATCACAGGGGATTGGAATTCACCCCTCCACTTT	CASSRITGDWNSPLHF
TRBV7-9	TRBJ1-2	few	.	TGTGCCAGCAGCTCCGGGGGGTTTGGCTACACCTTC	CASSSGGFGYTF
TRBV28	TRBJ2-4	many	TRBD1	TGTGCCAGCAGTTTCGATCTGGACAGGGGCCCTCAAAACATTCAGTACTTC	CASSFDLDRGPQNIQYF
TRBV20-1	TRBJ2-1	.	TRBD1	TGCAGTGCTAAGCGGGACAGGGAGAATGAGCAGTTCTTC	CSAKRDRENEQFF
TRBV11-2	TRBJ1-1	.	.	TGTGCCAGCAGCTTAGGCACGGGTAACATGAACACTGAAGCTTTCTTT	CASSLGTGNMNTEAFF
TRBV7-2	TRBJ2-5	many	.	TGTGCCAGCAAGGAGGGGTCCCAAGAGACCCAGTACTTC	CASKEGSQETQYF
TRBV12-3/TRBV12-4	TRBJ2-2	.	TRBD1	TGTGCCAGCAGAGGATATGGGACAGGGTTAAACACCGGGGAGCTGTTTTTT	CASRGYGTGLNTGELFF
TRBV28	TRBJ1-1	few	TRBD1	TGTGCCAGCAGGACCCCTCGGACAGGGGGGAACACTGAAGCTTTCTTT	CASRTPRTGGNTEAFF
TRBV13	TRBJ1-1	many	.	TGTGCCAGCAGCGCCGGGGTTTATTTTGGAACTTTCTTT	CASSAGVYFGTFF
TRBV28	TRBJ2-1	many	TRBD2	TGTGCCAGCAGTTTACTAGCGGGAGACAATGAGCAGTTCTTC	CASSLLAGDNEQFF
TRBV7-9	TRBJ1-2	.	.	TGTGCCAGCAGCCTCGGGACGGATAACTATGGCTACACCTTC	CASSLGTDNYGYTF
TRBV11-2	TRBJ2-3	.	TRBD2	TGTGCCAGCAGCTTCTTCAATGACGGGGGGGCGGGAGATACGCAGTATTTT	CASSFFNDGGAGDTQYF
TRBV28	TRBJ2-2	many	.	TGTGCCAGCAGTATGGATCTCTCACACAGGGTTGTGAGCTCGAACACCGGGGAGCTGTTTTTT	CASSMDLSHRVVSSNTGELFF
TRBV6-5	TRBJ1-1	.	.	TGTGCCAGCAGTTTCGCAGAAACCATGAACACTGAAGCTTTCTTT	CASSFAETMNTEAFF
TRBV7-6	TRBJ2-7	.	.	TGTGCCAGCTCCGCCCAGGGATCCTACGAGCAGTACTTC	CASSAQGSYEQYF
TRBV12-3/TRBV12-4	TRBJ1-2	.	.	TGTGCCACACGGAGGGGGGCTGGCTACACCTTC	CATRRGAGYTF
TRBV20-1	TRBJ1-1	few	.	TGCAGTGCTAGGTCGGCCAGAACTGAAGCTTTCTTT	CSARSARTEAFF
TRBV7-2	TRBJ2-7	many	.	TGTGCCAGCAGCCGGTTCGGAGGCGAGCAGTACTTC	CASSRFGGEQYF
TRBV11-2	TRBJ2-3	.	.	TGTGCCAGCAGCTTAAATTGGGGCTGGGGGCGGGACACAGATACGCAGTATTTT	CASSLNWGWGRDTDTQYF
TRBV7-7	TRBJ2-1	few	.	TGTGCTAGCAGCTTAGCTTCGGGGAGCTCCTACAATGAGCAGTTCTTC	CASSLASGSSYNEQFF
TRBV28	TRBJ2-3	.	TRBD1	TGTGCCAGCAGTTTACCCGGGACAGGGGGCACAGATACGCAGTATTTT	CASSLPGTGGTDTQYF
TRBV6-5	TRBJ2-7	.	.	TGTGCCAGCAGTCGACCGAATACCTACGAGCAGTACTTC	CASSRPNTYEQYF
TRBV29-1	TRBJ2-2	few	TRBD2	TGCAGCGTTGAACCGTTAGCGGGAGTGGGTACCGGGGAGCTGTTTTTT	CSVEPLAGVGTGELFF
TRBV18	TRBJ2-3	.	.	TGTGCCAGCTCACCGGGACCTAGCACAGATACGCAGTATTTT	CASSPGPSTDTQYF
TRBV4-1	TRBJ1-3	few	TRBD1	TGTGCCAGCAGCCAAGAGGGGGCCGGGACAGGGGGAAACACCATATATTTT	CASSQEGAGTGGNTIYF
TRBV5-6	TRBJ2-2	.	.	TGTGCCAGCAGCTTGAGATCGGCCGTAGATCCGCCGGCCGGGGAGCTGTTTTTT	CASSLRSAVDPPAGELFF